This T cell receptor beta chain is from a study of HIV-infected children after antiretroviral therapy interruption (dated by TCRdb to between 2018 and 2021). With regard to the full study: Eight children were included: four on planned treatment interruption and four on continuous treatment, all with CD4+ count above 500 and viral load below 50 copies/ml. Median age was roughly 10 years in the interruption group and over 7 years in the continuous treatment group. For the interruption arm, samples were taken at week 0, at week 12, at the end of interruption (week 24 or 48), and roughly 3 years after the study ended. Alongside measurements of thymic output, TCR repertoires of children on planned treatment interruption were compared with TCR repertoires of children on continuous antiretroviral treatment. Recorded exposure to EBV and CMV was present in most of the participating children. For the continuous-treatment arm, samples from the corresponding weeks 0, 48 and 150 were analyzed. The research as a whole found: The low number of patients is regarded as a limitation, and the data should be interpreted with caution. For naive CD4+ repertoires of PTI patients, CDR3 sharing between time points dropped once interruption began, while many sequences were shared between the end of interruption and 3 years later. The naive CD4+ Gini coefficient rose by the end of treatment interruption, suggesting clonal expansion, and returned to baseline by 3 years. The sorted CD45RA+ naive cells might contain minor non-naive CD45RA+ populations, such as EMRA or stem memory cells.

Concerning this clonotype itself: No antigen is known for it. Base qualities are not at hand, and no much larger clone is one base apart.

This specimen's treatment or condition label, per the study, means: PENTA 11 planned treatment interruption arm or continuous ART arm. Participants were children from the United Kingdom aged 2 to 15 years who had received at least three-drug ART for at least 24 weeks. Cryopreserved PBMCs with at least 5 million viable cells were required; several candidate patients were excluded for low viable PBMC yield. Naive CD4+ CD45RA+ CD45RO- T cells were FACS-sorted from thawed PBMCs on a FACSAria III cell sorter. Sorted cells were fixed, and RNA was extracted using the RNeasy FFPE kit followed by the RNeasy Micro kit. Library construction relied on 3' RACE. TCR libraries were generated from RNA by a 3' RACE protocol incorporating unique molecular identifiers so that PCR amplification bias could be corrected. As many as 12 amplicon libraries were pooled and then sequenced on an Illumina MiSeq using v2 2x250 paired-end chemistry. The study's processing was this. Reads were processed with Decombinator to assign V and J genes and CDR3, with barcode-based error and PCR bias correction. Before the Gini coefficient was calculated with the R ineq package, repertoires were subsampled to the same depth. GLIPH, Hamming distance and a shared triplet metric were used to assess CDR3 similarity. Starting from the raw public reads, TCRdb applied fastp trimming at Q25, assembled clones with MiXCR and retained in-frame beta chains. Under each unique CDR3 protein, matching rows form one entry showing the most common genes and DNA. TCRdb assigned the V and J calls; the authors' analysis was not used. The sample table shows about 89,000 distinct CDR3 sequences, and roughly 6.4% are seen once. Of the sample, around 1.1% is held by the ten largest clones.

The sequence was collected from a pool of human donors with HIV. Here the sequenced sample was CD45RA+ CD4+ T cells from PBMCs, pooled from several time points, taken from a donor given antiretroviral therapy, either interrupted or continuous. Explained via the paper, the cell subset or site label denotes: naive CD4+ CD45RA+ CD45RO- T cells.

The sequenced DNA: TGTGCCAGCAGCCGAGCCGGGACAGCTGGAAACACCATATATTTT. Its protein product is CASSRAGTAGNTIYF. The V and J segments used are TRBV7-9 and TRBJ1-3, and 7 bases in between align with TRBD1. Reading the germline V gene (reference sequence) gives CDR1 SEHNR and CDR2 FQNEAQ. The CDR3, cysteine through phenylalanine, is 15 amino acids long. Of the read, only the CDR3 DNA is kept; its 45 bases are in frame from base 1. For this chain, trimming is 5 bases at the V end and 2 bases at the J end, and the number of junction bases without a gene match is 6.